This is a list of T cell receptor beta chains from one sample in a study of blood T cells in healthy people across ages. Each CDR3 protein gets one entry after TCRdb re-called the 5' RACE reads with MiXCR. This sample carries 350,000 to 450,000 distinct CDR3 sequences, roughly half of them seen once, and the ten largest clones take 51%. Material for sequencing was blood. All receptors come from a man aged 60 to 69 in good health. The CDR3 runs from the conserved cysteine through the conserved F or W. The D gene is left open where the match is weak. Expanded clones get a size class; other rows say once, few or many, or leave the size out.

DNA: TGTGCCACCAGTGATTCCCGACAGGGGGCCCATGCTGAAGCTTTCTTT
CDR3: CATSDSRQGAHAEAFF
size: -
V: TRBV24-1
D: TRBD1
J: TRBJ1-1

DNA: TGTGCCAGCAGCACCAGACAGGGGTCTAATGAAAAACTGTTTTTT
CDR3: CASSTRQGSNEKLFF
size: -
V: TRBV7-9
D: TRBD1
J: TRBJ1-4

DNA: TGTGCCAGCAGTTACCTAACGGGAGCAGGGAAGGCAGATACGCAGTATTTT
CDR3: CASSYLTGAGKADTQYF
size: -
V: TRBV6-5
D: -
J: TRBJ2-3

DNA: TGTGCCACCGCGCCCGGGACCATAATGAACTACGAGCAGTACTTC
CDR3: CATAPGTIMNYEQYF
size: few
V: TRBV28
D: -
J: TRBJ2-7

DNA: TGTGCCAGCAGCCGGACAGAATCTTACAATGAGCAGTTCTTC
CDR3: CASSRTESYNEQFF
size: few
V: TRBV7-2
D: -
J: TRBJ2-1

DNA: TGTGCCAGCAGCCTTCCCCGAGGACGTAGCATTCAGTACTTC
CDR3: CASSLPRGRSIQYF
size: once
V: TRBV3-1
D: -
J: TRBJ2-4

DNA: TGTGCCAGCAGCCGGGACAGAAATGAAAAACTGTTTTTT
CDR3: CASSRDRNEKLFF
size: few
V: TRBV5-6
D: TRBD1
J: TRBJ1-4

DNA: TGTGCCAGCAGTTTTTTGGGGGGGATCACAGATACGCAGTATTTT
CDR3: CASSFLGGITDTQYF
size: -
V: TRBV12-3/TRBV12-4
D: TRBD2
J: TRBJ2-3

DNA: TGTGCCAGCACACTGGACAGGGGCCTCCGCACAGATACGCAGTATTTT
CDR3: CASTLDRGLRTDTQYF
size: -
V: TRBV7-9
D: TRBD1
J: TRBJ2-3

DNA: TGTGCCAGCAGTCTCCTGCCCCGGAGCCAACAAGAGACCCAGTACTTC
CDR3: CASSLLPRSQQETQYF
size: -
V: TRBV27
D: -
J: TRBJ2-5

DNA: TGTGCCAGCAGCTTAGCGCCAGCGGGTGAGAATCAGCCCCAGCATTTT
CDR3: CASSLAPAGENQPQHF
size: many
V: TRBV7-2
D: -
J: TRBJ1-5

DNA: TGCGCCAGCAGCCAAGAGGGCAGGGGCTATGAGCAGTTCTTC
CDR3: CASSQEGRGYEQFF
size: -
V: TRBV4-3
D: -
J: TRBJ2-1

DNA: TGCAGTGCCACGATTGGACAGGGGGGTCAGCCCCAGCATTTT
CDR3: CSATIGQGGQPQHF
size: few
V: TRBV20-1
D: TRBD1
J: TRBJ1-5

DNA: TGTACCAGCAGCTCGCCCCGGGGCCTCACAGATACGCAGTATTTT
CDR3: CTSSSPRGLTDTQYF
size: -
V: TRBV28
D: -
J: TRBJ2-3

DNA: TGCAGCGCTAGGAAAGGAGCGGATACGCAGTATTTT
CDR3: CSARKGADTQYF
size: -
V: TRBV29-1
D: -
J: TRBJ2-3

DNA: TGCGCCAGCAGCCTGGTTGCGACAGGGGCCTACGAGCAGTACTTC
CDR3: CASSLVATGAYEQYF
size: -
V: TRBV5-1
D: TRBD1
J: TRBJ2-7

DNA: TGTGCCAGCAGTTACTCGACCGGGGGGCCCTACGAGCAGTACTTC
CDR3: CASSYSTGGPYEQYF
size: -
V: TRBV6-2/TRBV6-3
D: -
J: TRBJ2-7

DNA: TGTGCCAGCAGTTACGCGGCGGGGGAGCAGTTCTTC
CDR3: CASSYAAGEQFF
size: -
V: TRBV6-5
D: -
J: TRBJ2-1

DNA: TGTGCCAGCAGCTTATCAGCTGGGACTAACTATGGCTACACCTTC
CDR3: CASSLSAGTNYGYTF
size: -
V: TRBV7-8
D: -
J: TRBJ1-2

DNA: TGCGCCAGCAGCCCGCGGGACACTAACTATGGCTACACCTTC
CDR3: CASSPRDTNYGYTF
size: many
V: TRBV5-1
D: -
J: TRBJ1-2

DNA: TGTGCCAGCAGCTTAGGGGGCTACCAAGAGACCCAGTACTTC
CDR3: CASSLGGYQETQYF
size: few
V: TRBV11-2
D: -
J: TRBJ2-5

DNA: TGTGCCAGCAGCGTGCCAGCGAACACTGAAGCTTTCTTT
CDR3: CASSVPANTEAFF
size: -
V: TRBV7-2
D: -
J: TRBJ1-1

DNA: TGTGCCAGCAGCCGTGAGTGGGACGAAGCTTTCTTT
CDR3: CASSREWDEAFF
size: -
V: TRBV7-9
D: -
J: TRBJ1-1

DNA: TGTGCCACCAGTGAGGCGGGACCAACTCCGGGACAGTACTTC
CDR3: CATSEAGPTPGQYF
size: -
V: TRBV24-1
D: -
J: TRBJ2-7

DNA: TGTGCCAGCAGCTGGGGGCGACTAGCGGGGACCCAAGAGACCCAGTACTTC
CDR3: CASSWGRLAGTQETQYF
size: -
V: TRBV7-2
D: TRBD2
J: TRBJ2-5

DNA: TGTGCCATCAGTGAGTCTTCTAGCGGGGTTTACTCCTACGAGCAGTACTTC
CDR3: CAISESSSGVYSYEQYF
size: few
V: TRBV10-3
D: TRBD2
J: TRBJ2-7

DNA: TGTGCCAGCAGCCCCTCCTCTGGGCGCCAAGAGACCCAGTACTTC
CDR3: CASSPSSGRQETQYF
size: -
V: TRBV7-2
D: -
J: TRBJ2-5

DNA: TGCGCCAGCAGCCAGATCTTCTCAGATACGCAGTATTTT
CDR3: CASSQIFSDTQYF
size: -
V: TRBV4-1
D: -
J: TRBJ2-3

DNA: TGTGCCAGCAGGGATAGCCGGGTGGGCGACAATGAGCAGTTCTTC
CDR3: CASRDSRVGDNEQFF
size: -
V: TRBV2
D: -
J: TRBJ2-1

DNA: TGCGCCAGCAGCTTGCAGCAGGGCAATGAGCAGTTCTTC
CDR3: CASSLQQGNEQFF
size: -
V: TRBV5-1
D: -
J: TRBJ2-1

DNA: TGTGCCAGCAGTGACCCACTCATCTCCTACAATGAGCAGTTCTTC
CDR3: CASSDPLISYNEQFF
size: -
V: TRBV2
D: -
J: TRBJ2-1

DNA: TGCAGTGCTAGGGTAGGGCAATCTGGGGCCAACGTCCTGACTTTC
CDR3: CSARVGQSGANVLTF
size: -
V: TRBV20-1
D: -
J: TRBJ2-6

DNA: TGTGCCAGCAGTCGGGTTGGCGGCTCAGATACGCAGTATTTT
CDR3: CASSRVGGSDTQYF
size: -
V: TRBV7-3
D: -
J: TRBJ2-3

DNA: TGTGCCAGCAGCCCTGGGGTCGGGGGGGGTCCTGAAAAACTGTTTTTT
CDR3: CASSPGVGGGPEKLFF
size: -
V: TRBV27
D: -
J: TRBJ1-4

DNA: TGCAGTGCTAGCTGGGGGGTGCTGGCAGATACGCAGTATTTT
CDR3: CSASWGVLADTQYF
size: -
V: TRBV20-1
D: -
J: TRBJ2-3

DNA: TGCAGTGCCCCCGGGGCTAGCGGGAGGGCTCACAATGAGCAGTTCTTC
CDR3: CSAPGASGRAHNEQFF
size: few
V: TRBV20-1
D: TRBD2
J: TRBJ2-1

DNA: TGTGCCAGCAGCAACGGACGGAGCAATCAGCCCCAGCATTTT
CDR3: CASSNGRSNQPQHF
size: -
V: TRBV6-5
D: -
J: TRBJ1-5

DNA: TGCAGTGCTAGCTCTCTAGCGGGGGGGGGAGATACGCAGTATTTT
CDR3: CSASSLAGGGDTQYF
size: -
V: TRBV20-1
D: TRBD2
J: TRBJ2-3

DNA: TGTACCAGCAGCCAAGAGAGGGGAGATACGCAGTATTTT
CDR3: CTSSQERGDTQYF
size: once
V: TRBV4-2
D: -
J: TRBJ2-3

DNA: TGTGCCAGCAGCCAGAGCGGGGGGGCCGCTAATGAGCAGTTCTTC
CDR3: CASSQSGGAANEQFF
size: few
V: TRBV14
D: TRBD2
J: TRBJ2-1

DNA: TGTGCCTGGAGGCGGAACAGGGGCTCCTACAATGAGCAGTTCTTC
CDR3: CAWRRNRGSYNEQFF
size: -
V: TRBV30
D: TRBD1
J: TRBJ2-1

DNA: TGTGCCAGCAGTTTACTCTCCCCCTACGAGCAGTACTTC
CDR3: CASSLLSPYEQYF
size: -
V: TRBV12-3/TRBV12-4
D: -
J: TRBJ2-7

DNA: TGTGCCACCAGCAGAGATCAGGGTATGGCCAAAAACATTCAGTACTTC
CDR3: CATSRDQGMAKNIQYF
size: -
V: TRBV15
D: -
J: TRBJ2-4

DNA: TGCGCCAGCAGAAGGCGGGGGACCACAGATACGCAGTATTTT
CDR3: CASRRRGTTDTQYF
size: -
V: TRBV5-1
D: TRBD2
J: TRBJ2-3

DNA: TGTGCCAGCAGCTTTAAGACAGGGGAAGCAGATACGCAGTATTTT
CDR3: CASSFKTGEADTQYF
size: -
V: TRBV7-2
D: TRBD1
J: TRBJ2-3

DNA: TGTGCCTGGAGCGAATGGACTGAAGAGACCCAGTACTTC
CDR3: CAWSEWTEETQYF
size: -
V: TRBV30
D: -
J: TRBJ2-5

DNA: TGTGCCAGCAGCTTTGGAACGGGGGGATACAATGAGCAGTACTTC
CDR3: CASSFGTGGYNEQYF
size: -
V: TRBV7-4
D: TRBD2
J: TRBJ2-5

DNA: TGCAGTGCTAAACGGGGGGCCCGAAAGATCACAGATACGCAGTATTTT
CDR3: CSAKRGARKITDTQYF
size: few
V: TRBV20-1
D: -
J: TRBJ2-3

DNA: TGTGCCGGGAACGCGGTGCGTGGCTACACCTTC
CDR3: CAGNAVRGYTF
size: -
V: TRBV30
D: -
J: TRBJ1-2

DNA: TGTGCCAGCAGCCAAGCTAACCCGGGGAACTATGGCTACACCTTC
CDR3: CASSQANPGNYGYTF
size: few
V: TRBV4-2
D: -
J: TRBJ1-2

DNA: TGTGCCAGCAGCGCCCGACTAGGTGGAGAGACCCAGTACTTC
CDR3: CASSARLGGETQYF
size: -
V: TRBV5-5
D: -
J: TRBJ2-5

DNA: TGTGCCAGCAGCTGGAAAGGCACAGCCACTGAAGCTTTCTTT
CDR3: CASSWKGTATEAFF
size: -
V: TRBV11-2
D: -
J: TRBJ1-1

DNA: TGTGCCAGCAGTTTTGGGGCTGGACAGGGTCGAAATGAGCAGTTCTTC
CDR3: CASSFGAGQGRNEQFF
size: few
V: TRBV27
D: TRBD1
J: TRBJ2-1

DNA: TGTGCCAGCAGCCGGGGGGGGGTCATCACAGATACGCAGTATTTT
CDR3: CASSRGGVITDTQYF
size: -
V: TRBV12-3/TRBV12-4
D: TRBD2
J: TRBJ2-3

DNA: TGTGCCAGCAGCCATGGGGGCGAAAAACTGTTTTTT
CDR3: CASSHGGEKLFF
size: -
V: TRBV14
D: -
J: TRBJ1-4

DNA: TGCAGTGCCCTAAGAGCGGGGGGCTACGAGCAGTACTTC
CDR3: CSALRAGGYEQYF
size: -
V: TRBV20-1
D: TRBD2
J: TRBJ2-7

DNA: TGTGCCAGCAGCTCGGGACAGGTACGGGGTACGCAGTATTTT
CDR3: CASSSGQVRGTQYF
size: -
V: TRBV7-2
D: TRBD1
J: TRBJ2-3

DNA: TGTGCCAGCAACCCCGGACAGGGGACAGCCCATGGCTACACCTTC
CDR3: CASNPGQGTAHGYTF
size: -
V: TRBV6-6
D: TRBD1
J: TRBJ1-2

DNA: TGTGCCAGCAGAGAAGAGGTTAGCTCCTACAATGAGCAGTTCTTC
CDR3: CASREEVSSYNEQFF
size: medium-sized
V: TRBV11-2
D: -
J: TRBJ2-1